Below are 20 T cell receptor beta chains sequenced from a single sample in a study of OX40 agonist ivuxolimab in advanced cancers. The data were produced by immunoSEQ multiplex PCR, yet TCRdb's version contains in-frame clones alone and is incomplete. The sample consists of approximately 70,000 clones, around 94% of them appearing once. Specimen: CD4+ or CD8+ T cells sorted from blood, collected in a trial of the OX40 agonist ivuxolimab. These receptors were taken from an adult with an advanced solid tumor such as melanoma, head and neck, liver or kidney cancer.

V usage is TRBV29-1 and J usage is TRBJ2-1, with D possibly matching TRBD2 (5 bases). Between the trimmed V and J ends, which lost 2 bases and 1 base, there was a span of 12 bases. The CDR3 loop spans 15 amino acids. Germline loops: CDR1 SQVTM, CDR2 ANQGSEA. The CDR3 protein is CSVENVGESYNEQFF. The CDR3 DNA follows: TGCAGCGTTGAAAATGTGGGAGAATCCTACAATGAGCAGTTCTTC.

The V and J genes are TRBV7-9 and TRBJ1-2; weak D call: TRBD1 (5 bases). Germline CDR1 and CDR2: SEHNR and FQNEAQ (reference sequence). V lost 4 bases and J 1 base, leaving 10 bases between the germline ends. CDR3 length: 14 residues. The CDR3 DNA reads as TGTGCCAGCAGCTACCCGGGACTTAACTATGGCTACACCTTC. The encoded protein is CASSYPGLNYGYTF.

The chain joins TRBV2 to TRBJ2-5; 11 positions agree with TRBD2. The CDR3 has 15 amino acids. After removal of 5 bases from V and 4 bases from J, the junction contained 6 bases not matched to a gene. Germline CDR1 is SNHLY and CDR2 is FYNNEI. DNA for the CDR3: TGTGCCAGCAGTTCGTCTAGCGGGGGGAGAGAGACCCAGTACTTC. It yields the protein CASSSSSGGRETQYF.

The rearrangement links TRBV14 to TRBJ2-2; D is unclear. CDR3 length: 12 amino acids. Germline CDR1 and CDR2: SGHDN and FVKESK. Trimming shortened V by 6 bases and J by 7 bases, and 9 bases separated the two germline ends. The CDR3 nucleotides read TGTGCCAGCAGTCCTTGGGTCGGGGAGCTGTTTTTT. It yields the protein CASSPWVGELFF.

The CDR3 protein is CASSVGHLSTNEKLFF. The DNA for the CDR3 is TGTGCCAGCAGCGTCGGACACCTATCAACTAATGAAAAACTGTTTTTT. V is TRBV9 and J is TRBJ1-4; tentative D call: TRBD1 (5 bases). Deletions cut 2 bases from V and 0 bases from J, with 11 bases between. The length of the CDR3 is 16 residues. The germline gives CDR1 SGDLS, CDR2 YYNGEE.

This chain joins TRBV7-6 and TRBJ1-4; unclear D gene. Germline values: CDR1 SGHVS, CDR2 FNYEAQ. The V gene lost 3 bases and the J gene lost 7 bases, with 15 bases spanning the gap. This CDR3 has 15 amino acids. The CDR3 spells CASSLNEVVGEKLFF. CDR3 DNA: TGTGCCAGCAGCTTGAATGAGGTGGTGGGTGAAAAACTGTTTTTT.

The rearrangement uses TRBV4-2 and TRBJ2-1; 9 bases are a match to TRBD2. The CDR3 covers 15 residues. Germline V gene sequence: CDR1 LGHNA, CDR2 YNFKEQ. V lost 5 bases to trimming and J lost 9 bases; unmatched junction nucleotides: 11. The CDR3 sequence is CASSMEASGMGEQFF. The DNA for the CDR3 is TGTGCCAGCAGCATGGAGGCTAGCGGGATGGGTGAGCAGTTCTTC.

This sequence joins TRBV4-1 and TRBJ2-7; D assignment may be TRBD1 or TRBD2 (5 bases each). Trimming took 1 base from V and 6 from J, leaving 10 bases between them. The germline gives CDR1 MGHRA, CDR2 YSYEKL. This CDR3 comprises 13 residues. The CDR3 loop is CASSQVGASEQYF. CDR3 DNA: TGCGCCAGCAGCCAAGTCGGGGCGAGCGAGCAGTACTTC.

The chain links TRBV27 to TRBJ2-1; D is perhaps TRBD2 (6 bases). CDR1 MNHEY and CDR2 SMNVEV come from the germline V gene (reference sequence). The V and J ends lost 3 bases and 4 bases respectively, with 7 bases between them. This CDR3 has 13 amino acids. The CDR3, as DNA: TGTGCCAGCAGTTTTGGAGGGTACAATGAGCAGTTCTTC. Its translation is CASSFGGYNEQFF.

V and J are TRBV28 and TRBJ1-1; no firm D call. The CDR3 runs 13 residues. V was pared by 3 bases and J by 5 bases, with 10 bases between. From germline, CDR1 is MDHEN and CDR2 SYDVKM. CDR3 nucleotides: TGTGCCAGCAGTTTCGGGCGGCGGACTGAAGCTTTCTTT. Translated, it gives CASSFGRRTEAFF.

The J gene is TRBJ2-5, the V gene TRBV9; D possibly corresponds to TRBD2 (6 bases). The CDR3 extends over 13 amino acids. The V gene's germline CDR1 is SGDLS and CDR2 YYNGEE. Trimming shortened V by 4 bases and J by 5 bases, and 12 bases separated the two germline ends. CDR3 sequence (DNA): TGTGCCAGCAGCTCCGGGAGTTGGGAGACCCAGTACTTC. It is translated as CASSSGSWETQYF.

As concerns this clone: The germline gene is not matched at one end of the junction; a read error may be the cause. The chain combines TRBV5-8 with TRBJ2-7, with 8 bases fitting TRBD1. The V gene's germline CDR1 is SGHTS and CDR2 YDEGEE. The CDR3 is 14 amino acids. In nucleotides, the CDR3 is TGTGCCAGCGGCTTCAGGGGGCGTTCAAACGAGCAGTACTTC. Translation gives CASGFRGRSNEQYF.

This clone turned up a few times. The chain combines TRBV11-2 with TRBJ1-2; no clear D gene. The length of the CDR3 is 14 residues. Germline V gives CDR1 SGHAT, CDR2 FQNNGV. V lost 3 bases to trimming and J lost 2 bases, with 10 bases between them. CDR3 sequence reads: CASSFGQGNYGYTF. The DNA for the CDR3 is TGTGCCAGCAGCTTCGGTCAAGGCAACTATGGCTACACCTTC.

This clone was counted once. This chain uses TRBV29-1 with TRBJ1-2; D is unclear. Germline CDR1 SQVTM, CDR2 ANQGSEA. This CDR3 contains 13 residues. V was trimmed by 5 bases and J by 4 bases, leaving 14 bases between them. CDR3 nucleotide sequence: TGCAGCGTTCCCGAAGATATAAGCTATGGCTACACCTTC. It specifies CSVPEDISYGYTF.

The chain uses TRBV28 and TRBJ1-6; D is undetermined. Germline CDR1 MDHEN, CDR2 SYDVKM. Deletions cut 1 base from V and 4 bases from J, with 5 bases between. There are 14 residues in the CDR3. CDR3 amino acids: CASSLSLYNSPLHF. The CDR3 region has the DNA TGTGCCAGCAGTTTATCTTTGTATAATTCACCCCTCCACTTT.

This rearrangement joins TRBV4-3 to TRBJ2-5; D gene ambiguous. Germline CDR1 and CDR2: LGHNA and YSLEER. The CDR3 contains 15 residues. Trimming shortened V by 4 bases and J by 4 bases, and 16 bases separated the two germline ends. DNA of the CDR3: TGCGCCAGCAGCCCTGGTGGGTTGGGTGGAGAGACCCAGTACTTC. It specifies CASSPGGLGGETQYF.

V and J are TRBV5-1 and TRBJ2-5; D possibly corresponds to TRBD2 (5 bases). The assigned J gene may be wrong: the sequence end matches TRBJ2-7 better. The CDR3 runs 14 residues. Germline loops: CDR1 SGHRS, CDR2 YFSETQ. The CDR3 nucleotides are TGCGCCAGCAGCTTGGAACGAGGGCGCGACGAGCAGTACTTC. Its translation: CASSLERGRDEQYF.

The V gene is TRBV11-3, the J gene TRBJ2-5; D is possibly TRBD1 (5 bases). V was cut by 0 bases and J by 2 bases, with 10 bases left in between. The germline V gene has CDR1 SGHNT and CDR2 YENEEA. This CDR3 region has 15 residues. The CDR3, as DNA: TGTGCCAGCAGCTTAGACACAGGAAATCAAGAGACCCAGTACTTC. Residues: CASSLDTGNQETQYF. The whole variable domain, remainder taken from reference TRBV11-3 and TRBJ2-5, is EAGVVQSPRYKIIEKKQPVAFWCNPISGHNTLYWYLQNLGQGPELLIRYENEEAVDDSQLPKDRFSAERLKGVDSTLKIQPAELGDSAVYLCASSLDTGNQETQYFGPGTRLLVL.

This rearrangement joins TRBV9 to TRBJ2-1; D is unclear. CDR3 length: 12 amino acids. Germline V CDR1 and CDR2: SGDLS, YYNGEE. V lost 4 bases and J 3 bases, leaving 5 bases between the germline ends. As DNA, the CDR3 is TGTGCCAGCAGCCTGAACTACAATGAGCAGTTCTTC. It yields the protein CASSLNYNEQFF.

The CDR3 DNA follows: TGCGCCAGCAGCCAAAACTACAATGAGCAGTTCTTC. It is translated as CASSQNYNEQFF. The V and J genes are TRBV4-1 and TRBJ2-1; D unclear. The CDR3 loop spans 12 amino acids. Trimming stripped 2 bases from V and 3 bases from J, with 2 bases between. Germline V CDR1 and CDR2: MGHRA, YSYEKL.